The 3 T cell receptor beta chains reported below all come from one sample, sequenced in a study of blood T cell repertoires in COVID-19. TCRdb's table, derived via immunoSEQ multiplex PCR, lists solely in-frame clones and lacks some. The sample includes 150,000 to 200,000 clones, more than 75% seen only once; the top ten take under 7%. Sequenced: PBMCs or T cells enriched from blood (not recorded which). These receptors came from a man aged 35 to 55 who had recovered from COVID-19.

V usage is TRBV2 and J usage is TRBJ1-2; the D gene is possibly TRBD1 (5 bases). Germline V gene sequence: CDR1 SNHLY, CDR2 FYNNEI. The CDR3 is made up of 15 amino acids. The V end lost 8 bases, the J end lost 2 bases, and 18 bases lay between the germline ends. The CDR3 is CASESGTDINYGYTF. CDR3 bases: TGTGCCAGCGAGTCGGGCACGGACATAAACTATGGCTACACCTTC.

The V call is TRBV10-3, the J call TRBJ1-2; D not resolved. V lost 3 bases, J lost 3 bases, and 17 bases lay in between. The germline CDR1 and CDR2 sequences are ENHRY and SYGVKD. The CDR3 spans 16 residues. The chain's CDR3 is CAISDGETGLDYGYTF. CDR3 sequence (DNA): TGTGCCATCAGTGACGGGGAGACCGGGCTCGACTATGGCTACACCTTC.

The V gene is TRBV11-1, the J gene TRBJ1-1, with no clear D. This CDR3 contains 10 residues. Deletions cut 5 bases from V and 6 bases from J, with 4 bases between. CDR1 is SGHAT and CDR2 is FQDESV in the germline V gene (reference sequence). The CDR3 protein is CASSPSEAFF. The CDR3 DNA is TGTGCCAGCAGCCCGTCTGAAGCTTTCTTT.